The clone carrying this T cell receptor beta chain was counted at least ten times. Its antigen is as yet unknown. The data were obtained in a study of T-cell reconstitution after alpha-beta-depleted transplantation in children. Overall study results and limits: About two months after transplant, alpha-beta T cells reportedly came from several hundred expanded graft clones. At day 60, the high TCRbeta diversity found in some patients originated from recipient T cells and thymic progenitors that had survived.

The library targeted TCRbeta and was prepared with unique molecular identifiers. TCRdb reanalysed the PCR reads using MiXCR and keeps one entry per CDR3 protein. The sample has 200,000 or so distinct CDR3 sequences, approximately 6.9% seen once; the top ten hold less than 7%. The clonotype was recovered from a boy younger than 10 with acute lymphoblastic leukemia, due to receive a stem cell transplant. The sequences come from PBMCs, collected before TCRalphabeta/CD19-depleted stem cell transplant.

Here the CDR3 DNA reads TGTGCCAGCAGTTTAAGGGGGCTCGTAGGTCAGCCCCAGCATTTT. Encoded protein: CASSLRGLVGQPQHF. The chain employs TRBV28 and TRBJ1-5, with TRBD1 matching 7 bases. J gave up 6 bases and V 2 bases, and 7 bases lay outside the gene matches. The CDR3 runs to 15 residues. From germline, CDR1 is MDHEN and CDR2 SYDVKM.